One and the same sample provided the 7 T cell receptor beta chains below, sequenced in a study of blood T cell repertoires in COVID-19. Profiling relied on immunoSEQ multiplex PCR, and the TCRdb table lists in-frame clones only, not all of them. This sample yields roughly 100,000 clones, of which under 85% are seen a single time; 11% to 15% belongs to the top ten. The material sequenced was peripheral blood. Receptor source: a woman aged 60 to 75 with acute or convalescent COVID-19.

V usage is TRBV12-3 or TRBV12-4 and J usage is TRBJ1-1; 7 bases line up with TRBD1. V lost 4 bases, J lost 2 bases, and 1 base stayed unmatched. CDR3 length: 13 amino acids. CDR3 amino acids: CASSYRGNTEAFF. The DNA for the CDR3 is TGTGCCAGCAGTTACAGGGGTAACACTGAAGCTTTCTTT.

The CDR3 reads CASSIPTGNTEAFF. The DNA for the CDR3 is TGTGCCAGTAGTATTCCGACAGGGAACACTGAAGCTTTCTTT. The chain has TRBV19 and TRBJ1-1, with D maybe TRBD1 (6 bases). The CDR3 sequence is 14 residues long. Germline V gene lookup returns CDR1 LNHDA and CDR2 SQIVND (reference sequence). The V gene lost 3 bases and the J gene lost 1 base, with 9 bases spanning the gap.

The V gene is TRBV5-1, the J gene TRBJ2-7, with 8 bases matching TRBD2. The CDR3 covers 15 residues. V trimming: 4 bases; J trimming: 7 bases; junction bases outside the gene matches: 13. Germline loops: CDR1 SGHRS, CDR2 YFSETQ. This chain's CDR3 is CASSRGVAGPREQYF. For the CDR3, the DNA is TGCGCCAGCAGCCGGGGCGTAGCGGGGCCTCGGGAGCAGTACTTC.

The chain carries TRBV28 and TRBJ1-1, with D unclear. V dropped 5 bases and J dropped 4 bases, with 8 bases sitting between them. CDR1 MDHEN and CDR2 SYDVKM come from the germline V gene. This CDR3 has 12 amino acids. Written as DNA, the CDR3 is TGTGCCAGCAGTCTAAGTGGCACTGAAGCTTTCTTT. This translates into CASSLSGTEAFF.

This sequence joins TRBV5-1 and TRBJ2-7; the match to TRBD1 covers 11 bases. The CDR3 consists of 15 residues. Germline V gene data show CDR1 as SGHRS and CDR2 as YFSETQ. With 3 bases clipped from V and 6 bases from J, the junction kept 8 bases outside the gene matches. Here the CDR3 reads CASSSLRTGGAEQYF. The CDR3 bases are TGCGCCAGCAGCTCCCTTCGGACAGGGGGCGCCGAGCAGTACTTC.

The chain is built from TRBV29-1 and TRBJ1-5; 8 nucleotides agree with TRBD1. Per germline, CDR1 SQVTM and CDR2 ANQGSEA. J lost 4 bases, V lost 6 bases, and 5 bases had no gene match. This CDR3 comprises 13 residues. For the CDR3, the DNA is TGCAGCGTCGGACAGGGTAAGAATCAGCCCCAGCATTTT. Its translation is CSVGQGKNQPQHF.

This clone was seen once. The rearrangement joins TRBV6-5 to TRBJ2-3, with D possibly being TRBD2 (5 bases). CDR3 length: 13 residues. V lost 8 bases and J lost 0, with 9 bases in between. In germline, CDR1 is MNHEY, CDR2 SVGAGI. The CDR3 DNA is TGTGCCAGCCGCGGGCCTAGCACAGATACGCAGTATTTT. As protein: CASRGPSTDTQYF.